The rows below give T cell receptor beta chains drawn from one sample of a study of shared clonotypes between healthy human individuals. The assay was immunoSEQ multiplex PCR, and TCRdb's table has in-frame clones only and misses some. This repertoire shows some 510,000 clones, 79% found once; its top ten account for 10% to 15%. The sequencing sample was made of PBMCs. The source is a woman in her thirties or forties in good health. Some clones in this sample may be carry-over from other donors' samples. CDR3s include the opening cysteine and the closing phenylalanine or tryptophan. Each record gives: J gene, clone size, D gene, V gene, CDR3 DNA, CDR3 protein. A D gene is named only where the DNA matches it firmly. Rows give clone size only sometimes, using once, few, many, or a class for an expanded clone.

j_gene: TRBJ2-7
abundance: NA
d_gene: NA
v_gene: TRBV5-6
CDR3nt: TGTGCCAGCAGCCGGACCGGCCCACCGGAGTACTTC
CDR3aa: CASSRTGPPEYF

j_gene: TRBJ2-1
abundance: NA
d_gene: NA
v_gene: TRBV14
CDR3nt: TGTGCCAGCAGCCGTCTCGGGAGCTCCTACAATGAGCAGTTCTTC
CDR3aa: CASSRLGSSYNEQFF

j_gene: TRBJ2-1
abundance: NA
d_gene: NA
v_gene: TRBV5-1
CDR3nt: TGCGCCAGCAGCTTGGCCCGGAGCTCCTACAATGAGCAGTTCTTC
CDR3aa: CASSLARSSYNEQFF

j_gene: TRBJ2-1
abundance: NA
d_gene: NA
v_gene: TRBV11-3
CDR3nt: TGTGCCAGCAGCTTAGGAGACAATGAGCAGTTCTTC
CDR3aa: CASSLGDNEQFF

j_gene: TRBJ2-7
abundance: NA
d_gene: NA
v_gene: TRBV7-8
CDR3nt: TGTGCCAGCAGCTTCCGGTCGGGAGCGACCTACGAGCAGTACTTC
CDR3aa: CASSFRSGATYEQYF

j_gene: TRBJ2-1
abundance: NA
d_gene: TRBD2
v_gene: TRBV18
CDR3nt: TGTGCCAGCTCACCAAGACTAGCGGGGACTAACAATGAGCAGTTCTTC
CDR3aa: CASSPRLAGTNNEQFF

j_gene: TRBJ1-1
abundance: NA
d_gene: NA
v_gene: TRBV7-2
CDR3nt: TGTGCCAGCAGCCTAGCCCCCCTGGGCCGCACTGAAGCTTTCTTT
CDR3aa: CASSLAPLGRTEAFF

j_gene: TRBJ2-3
abundance: NA
d_gene: NA
v_gene: TRBV10-3
CDR3nt: TGTGCCATCAGTGAGTCGATCGTTTCTATCGGACGGTCAGATACGCAGTATTTT
CDR3aa: CAISESIVSIGRSDTQYF

j_gene: TRBJ2-3
abundance: NA
d_gene: NA
v_gene: TRBV5-1
CDR3nt: TGCGCCAGCAGCCGACAGGACTGGAGCACAGATACGCAGTATTTT
CDR3aa: CASSRQDWSTDTQYF

j_gene: TRBJ2-3
abundance: NA
d_gene: NA
v_gene: TRBV30
CDR3nt: TGTGCCTGGACACCAGGAGGACGGTATACGCAGTATTTT
CDR3aa: CAWTPGGRYTQYF

j_gene: TRBJ2-1
abundance: NA
d_gene: NA
v_gene: TRBV18
CDR3nt: TGTGCCAGCTCACAGGGACCATCTTACAATGAGCAGTTCTTC
CDR3aa: CASSQGPSYNEQFF

j_gene: TRBJ2-3
abundance: NA
d_gene: NA
v_gene: TRBV7-9
CDR3nt: TGTGCCAGCAGCTCCCACCGCCTTAGCACAGATACGCAGTATTTT
CDR3aa: CASSSHRLSTDTQYF

j_gene: TRBJ2-1
abundance: NA
d_gene: NA
v_gene: TRBV10-2
CDR3nt: TGCGCCCCCGGTCCGACCGCCGATGGTCGGCAGTTCTTC
CDR3aa: CAPGPTADGRQFF

j_gene: TRBJ1-1
abundance: NA
d_gene: NA
v_gene: TRBV7-9
CDR3nt: TGTGCCAGCAGCCCGGATCGGGGCAGGAGGAACACTGAAGCTTTCTTT
CDR3aa: CASSPDRGRRNTEAFF

j_gene: TRBJ2-7
abundance: NA
d_gene: TRBD2
v_gene: TRBV28
CDR3nt: TGTGCCAGCAGTGTCATTAGCGGGAGGGCCCCCTACGAGCAGTACTTC
CDR3aa: CASSVISGRAPYEQYF

j_gene: TRBJ1-5
abundance: once
d_gene: TRBD1
v_gene: TRBV5-1
CDR3nt: TGCGCCAGCAGCGCACAGGGGGATAGCAATCAGCCCCAGCATTTT
CDR3aa: CASSAQGDSNQPQHF

j_gene: TRBJ1-5
abundance: NA
d_gene: NA
v_gene: TRBV10-1
CDR3nt: TGCGCCAGCACCCCCCTCTCAGCCCATAGCAATCAGCCCCAGCATTTT
CDR3aa: CASTPLSAHSNQPQHF

j_gene: TRBJ1-2
abundance: NA
d_gene: NA
v_gene: TRBV27
CDR3nt: TGTGCCAGCAGTCCCCGACACGGCTATGGCTACACCTTC
CDR3aa: CASSPRHGYGYTF

j_gene: TRBJ2-2
abundance: NA
d_gene: NA
v_gene: TRBV11-2
CDR3nt: TGTGCCAGCAGCTTGTGGGCGCGCACCGGGGAGCTGTTTTTT
CDR3aa: CASSLWARTGELFF

j_gene: TRBJ2-2
abundance: once
d_gene: NA
v_gene: TRBV19
CDR3nt: TGTGCCAGTACCCCTTGGGGCGGGATTGGCACCGGGGAGCTGTTTTTT
CDR3aa: CASTPWGGIGTGELFF

j_gene: TRBJ2-3
abundance: NA
d_gene: TRBD2
v_gene: TRBV2
CDR3nt: TGTGCCAGCAGTGCCGGGACTAGCCCCTGGGATACGCAGTATTTT
CDR3aa: CASSAGTSPWDTQYF

j_gene: TRBJ1-6
abundance: NA
d_gene: TRBD1
v_gene: TRBV11-2
CDR3nt: TGTGCCAGCAGCTTAGCGGGGACAGGGGAATCACCCCTCCACTTT
CDR3aa: CASSLAGTGESPLHF

j_gene: TRBJ1-4
abundance: NA
d_gene: NA
v_gene: TRBV5-1
CDR3nt: TGCGCCAGCAGCTTGGACCCCGGGTCAACTAATGAAAAACTGTTTTTT
CDR3aa: CASSLDPGSTNEKLFF

j_gene: TRBJ1-1
abundance: NA
d_gene: TRBD1
v_gene: TRBV11-2
CDR3nt: TGTGCCAGCAGCAAACGGACAGGGGGAAACACTGAAGCTTTCTTT
CDR3aa: CASSKRTGGNTEAFF

j_gene: TRBJ2-3
abundance: once
d_gene: NA
v_gene: TRBV19
CDR3nt: TGTGCCAGTAGTATAGGACAGAGCACAGATACGCAGTATTTT
CDR3aa: CASSIGQSTDTQYF

j_gene: TRBJ2-5
abundance: NA
d_gene: TRBD2
v_gene: TRBV5-6
CDR3nt: TGTGCCAGCAGCTTAGCGGGAGGGGCTCTGGAGACCCAGTACTTC
CDR3aa: CASSLAGGALETQYF

j_gene: TRBJ2-1
abundance: NA
d_gene: NA
v_gene: TRBV6-4
CDR3nt: TGTGCCAGCAGTGTAGGGTCTAGCGATTACAATGAGCAGTTCTTC
CDR3aa: CASSVGSSDYNEQFF

j_gene: TRBJ2-1
abundance: many
d_gene: TRBD2
v_gene: TRBV7-9
CDR3nt: TGTGCCAGCAGCTTGCTGGCGGGAGGGCATCAGTTCTTC
CDR3aa: CASSLLAGGHQFF

j_gene: TRBJ2-7
abundance: NA
d_gene: TRBD2
v_gene: TRBV5-4
CDR3nt: TGTGCCAGCAGCCTCCCACTAGCGGGTTACTACGAGCAGTACTTC
CDR3aa: CASSLPLAGYYEQYF

j_gene: TRBJ1-3
abundance: NA
d_gene: TRBD1
v_gene: TRBV5-5
CDR3nt: TGTGCCAGCAGCCACTCACAGGGGTTCGGAAACACCATATATTTT
CDR3aa: CASSHSQGFGNTIYF

j_gene: TRBJ2-1
abundance: NA
d_gene: NA
v_gene: TRBV19
CDR3nt: TGTGCCAGTACTTACAGGGCTATTTCCGGATCCTACAATGAGCAGTTCTTC
CDR3aa: CASTYRAISGSYNEQFF

j_gene: TRBJ2-7
abundance: NA
d_gene: TRBD1
v_gene: TRBV5-1
CDR3nt: TGCGCCAGCAGGTCGGGACAGGAATCCTACGAGCAGTACTTC
CDR3aa: CASRSGQESYEQYF

j_gene: TRBJ1-2
abundance: NA
d_gene: NA
v_gene: TRBV5-5
CDR3nt: TGTGCCAGCAGCAAGATGACAGATACTAACTATGGCTACACCTTC
CDR3aa: CASSKMTDTNYGYTF

j_gene: TRBJ2-1
abundance: once
d_gene: NA
v_gene: TRBV14
CDR3nt: TGTGCCAGCAGCCAAGGTTCTGGAGTTCTAGGGAATGAGCAGTTCTTC
CDR3aa: CASSQGSGVLGNEQFF

j_gene: TRBJ2-5
abundance: NA
d_gene: TRBD2
v_gene: TRBV28
CDR3nt: TGTGCCAGCAGTCACCTAACTAGCGGGTCGGAGACCCAGTACTTC
CDR3aa: CASSHLTSGSETQYF